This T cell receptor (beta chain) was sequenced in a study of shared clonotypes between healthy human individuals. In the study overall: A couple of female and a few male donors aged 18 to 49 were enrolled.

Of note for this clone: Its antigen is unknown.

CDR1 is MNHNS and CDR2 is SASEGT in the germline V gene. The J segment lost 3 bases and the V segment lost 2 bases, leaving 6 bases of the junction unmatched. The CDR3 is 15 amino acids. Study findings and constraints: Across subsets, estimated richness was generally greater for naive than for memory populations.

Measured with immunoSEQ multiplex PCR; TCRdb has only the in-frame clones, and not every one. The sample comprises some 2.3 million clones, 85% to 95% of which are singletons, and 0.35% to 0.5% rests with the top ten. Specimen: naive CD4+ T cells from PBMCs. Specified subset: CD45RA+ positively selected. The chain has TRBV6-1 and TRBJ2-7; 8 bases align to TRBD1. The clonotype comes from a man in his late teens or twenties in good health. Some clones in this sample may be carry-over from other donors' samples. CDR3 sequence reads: CASSEWQGAVYEQYF. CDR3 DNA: TGTGCCAGCAGTGAATGGCAGGGGGCGGTCTACGAGCAGTACTTC.